This T cell receptor (beta chain) was sequenced in a study of human T cells and chemical hapten exposure. Study-wide background: Patients additionally received therapeutic doses of diphenylcyclopropenone on the scalp once a week, and this continued throughout the approximately 24-week study.

Regarding time point: pre-sensitization, week 0. Treatment specified: therapeutic diphenylcyclopropenone sensitization with weekly scalp DPC. Blood was collected ahead of every patch test applied. The authors extracted total RNA from unfractionated whole blood. This clonotype was observed a few times. TCRdb used MiXCR to reprocess the RACE reads, holding one entry per CDR3 protein. This sample has some 250,000 distinct CDR3 sequences, with around 7.7% found just once. This clonotype was sampled from a man aged 18 to 29 with alopecia areata. Some clones in this sample may be carry-over from other donors' samples. The sample was whole blood, taken in connection with sensitization to the hapten diphenylcyclopropenone (DPC).

The CDR3 loop is CASSYARGGDSPLHF. In DNA form, the CDR3 reads TGTGCCAGCAGTTACGCAAGGGGGGGTGATTCACCCCTCCACTTT. This chain connects TRBV6-2 or TRBV6-3 to TRBJ1-6; D perhaps matches TRBD1 (6 bases). CDR1 and CDR2 (germline): MNHEY, SVGEGT. V lost 2 bases and J 8 bases, leaving 13 bases between the germline ends. The CDR3 has 15 residues.